The clone carrying this TCR beta chain occurred many times. The time point denotes: patch test 1, 2 weeks after DPC sensitization. Treatment given: therapeutic diphenylcyclopropenone sensitization with weekly scalp DPC. The sample belongs to a study of human T cells and chemical hapten exposure. CDR1 KGHSH and CDR2 LQKENI come from the germline V gene. Germline trimming cut 10 bases from V and 5 bases from J; bases unmatched to any gene: 10. The CDR3 sequence is 14 residues long. From the RACE reads, TCRdb called clonotypes with MiXCR, one entry per CDR3 protein. The sample contains roughly 100,000 distinct CDR3 sequences, approximately 10% of which appear only once.

This sequence joins TRBV18 and TRBJ2-1, with 8 bases fitting TRBD2. The sequencing used whole blood, collected in connection with sensitization to the hapten diphenylcyclopropenone (DPC). The sequence derives from a woman aged 35 to 49 with alopecia areata. Some clones in this sample may be carry-over from other donors' samples. Written as DNA, the CDR3 is TGTGCCACCCTCCCCCTAGCGGGTCACAATGAGCAGTTCTTC. This codes for CATLPLAGHNEQFF.